This TCR beta chain emerged from a study of OX40 agonist ivuxolimab in advanced cancers. With regard to the full study: Ivuxolimab was an agonistic, fully human IgG2 monoclonal antibody directed against OX40 (CD134), a costimulatory receptor. Intravenous ivuxolimab was administered to patients every 2 weeks at six dose levels: 0.01, 0.1, 0.3, 1.5, 3 and 10 mg/kg. Of the roughly 53 patients in dose escalation, some 19 had hepatocellular carcinoma, some 15 had melanoma, 9 had renal cell carcinoma and 9 had head and neck cancer. In the dose-escalation cohort, approximately 82% of patients were male, and the mean age was approximately 60 years, with a range of about 20 to 79. Patients were allowed to have had prior anti-PD-1, anti-PD-L1 or anti-CTLA-4 therapy, and more than 35% of the dose-escalation patients had been treated with checkpoint inhibitors. Partial responses occurred in three dose-escalation patients, of whom one had hepatocellular carcinoma and two had cutaneous melanoma. Peripheral TCRbeta sequencing aimed to test whether ivuxolimab altered TCR sequence diversity and caused clonal T-cell expansion. The paper describes the monotherapy dose-escalation part (N ≈ 52 patients) of the phase I trial of ivuxolimab. What the authors observed across the whole study: Clonal expansion of both CD4+ and CD8+ blood T cells was observed from baseline to week 6 at doses 0.1 to 3.0 mg/kg. Low levels of normalized T-cell clonal expansion were also seen in some patients who did not respond. After ivuxolimab, CD8+ T cells had more expanded clones than CD4+ T cells on average. In partial responders in the 0.1-3.0 mg/kg groups, normalized peripheral clonal expansion was found to be among the lowest, especially among CD8+ T cells. Which antigens the clonally expanded peripheral T cells were specific for was not determined.

Patients with a history of autoimmune disease or receiving systemic immunosuppression were excluded from the trial. Peripheral blood for TCR sequencing was drawn from every dose cohort at baseline, at cycle 4 day 1 and at cycle 7 day 1. Samples were obtained from an open-label, multicenter, first-in-human phase I dose-escalation trial of ivuxolimab. Adults with locally advanced or metastatic head and neck squamous cell, hepatocellular, melanoma or renal cell carcinoma were enrolled in the trial. Before TCR sequencing, CD4+ and CD8+ T cells were separately sorted from peripheral blood. As encoded in the germline V gene, CDR1 is SGHDN while CDR2 is FVKESK. Including cysteine and phenylalanine, the CDR3 has 13 amino acids. Of all the DNA, just the CDR3 is kept, 39 bases in frame from base 1. V loses 3 bases, J loses 5 bases, and the germline ends lie 9 bases apart. For sequencing of the TCRbeta CDR3 region, genomic DNA was extracted from the sorted cells. TCRbeta CDR3 regions were sequenced using the immunoSEQ Assay. The table was pulled from immuneACCESS by TCRdb, which kept in-frame rearrangements only. Such tables lose some clones; where checked, under half of the loss comes from unresolved V genes, and the rest has no known cause. The sample has 65,000 to 90,000 clones on record, over 75% of them singletons. The ten largest clones represent 0.5% to 0.7% of the sample.

As to this clone: What antigen it recognizes has not been identified. No qualities accompany the bases; no much larger clone lies one base away.

The sequence joins TRBV14 to TRBJ2-3; no D gene is confidently identified. The receptor comes from an adult with an advanced solid tumor such as melanoma, head and neck, liver or kidney cancer. This specimen consisted of CD4+ or CD8+ T cells sorted from blood, obtained in a trial of the OX40 agonist ivuxolimab. For the CDR3, the sequence is CASSQLMRDTQYF. Here is the DNA: TGTGCCAGCAGCCAGTTGATGCGAGATACGCAGTATTTT. With the rest looked up from the reference TRBV14 and TRBJ2-3 genes rather than sequenced, the full variable domain is EAGVTQFPSHSVIEKGQTVTLRCDPISGHDNLYWYRRVMGKEIKFLLHFVKESKQDESGMPNNRFLAERTGGTYSTLKVQPAELEDSGVYFCASSQLMRDTQYFGPGTRLTVL.